The 21 T cell receptor beta chains in this list originate from one sample, sequenced in a study of blood T cell repertoires in COVID-19. The assay was immunoSEQ multiplex PCR, and TCRdb's table has in-frame clones only and misses some. The profile shows some 350,000 clones, around 88% of them singletons. Sequenced material: peripheral blood. The origin of the receptors is a young man with active or convalescent COVID-19.

The V gene is TRBV28, the J gene TRBJ2-4; D possibly corresponds to TRBD2 (6 bases). This CDR3 is 17 amino acids long. V lost 6 bases to trimming and J lost 0 bases, with 18 bases between them. Germline V gene lookup returns CDR1 MDHEN and CDR2 SYDVKM. The CDR3 here is CASRQLGGDLAKNIQYF. CDR3 DNA: TGTGCCAGCAGACAGTTAGGAGGGGACCTAGCCAAAAACATTCAGTACTTC.

The chain combines TRBV4-3 with TRBJ2-7; 8 bases map to TRBD1. After removal of 5 bases from V and 6 bases from J, the junction contained 9 bases not matched to a gene. Germline V gives CDR1 LGHNA, CDR2 YSLEER. The CDR3 runs 14 residues. The CDR3 DNA reads as TGCGCCAGCAGCTTAATCCCACAGGGGGGCGAGCAGTACTTC. It specifies CASSLIPQGGEQYF.

Only a few counts were recorded for this clone. The chain recombines TRBV19 with TRBJ2-3; weak D call: TRBD2 (7 bases). Germline assignment: CDR1 LNHDA and CDR2 SQIVND (reference sequence). The V and J ends lost 5 bases and 0 bases respectively, with 15 bases between them. This CDR3 comprises 16 residues. The CDR3 nucleotides are TGTGCCAGTAGTGGGGGGGGGCACCCTAGCACAGATACGCAGTATTTT. As protein: CASSGGGHPSTDTQYF.

The genes are TRBV4-2 and TRBJ2-2, with 15 bases aligning to TRBD2. The germline V gene has CDR1 LGHNA and CDR2 YNFKEQ. The CDR3 spans 17 residues. J was trimmed by 8 bases and V by 2 bases; bases with no gene match: 6. CDR3 nucleotide sequence: TGTGCCAGCAGCCAATGGGGACTAGCGGGAGGATTGGGGGAGCTGTTTTTT. This codes for CASSQWGLAGGLGELFF.

This sequence joins TRBV4-1 and TRBJ1-1; 8 nucleotides align to TRBD1. The CDR3 covers 16 residues. Looked up from germline, CDR1 is MGHRA and CDR2 is YSYEKL. With 0 bases clipped from V and 1 base from J, the junction kept 4 bases outside the gene matches. This chain's CDR3 is CASSQDHDRGNTEAFF. In DNA form, the CDR3 reads TGCGCCAGCAGCCAAGATCACGACAGGGGGAACACTGAAGCTTTCTTT.

The V gene is TRBV27, the J gene TRBJ2-5; 11 nucleotides align to TRBD1. Germline V gene data show CDR1 as MNHEY and CDR2 as SMNVEV (reference sequence). The CDR3 extends over 15 amino acids. The V and J ends lost 3 bases and 5 bases, in that order; junction bases with no gene match: 5. The CDR3 bases are TGTGCCAGCAGTTTTTGGACAGGGGGCGGCGAGACCCAGTACTTC. Translation gives CASSFWTGGGETQYF.

The chain combines TRBV24-1 with TRBJ2-5; D possibly corresponds to TRBD1 (6 bases). This CDR3 spans 16 amino acids. Per germline, CDR1 KGHDR and CDR2 SFDVKD. V lost 4 bases and J lost 2, with 16 bases in between. The CDR3 DNA reads as TGTGCCACCAGTGACCATCAAGGCAGGGGACAAGAGACCCAGTACTTC. Its translation: CATSDHQGRGQETQYF.

The chain has TRBV6-5 and TRBJ2-3; D is perhaps TRBD2 (6 bases). Trimming took off 8 bases at V and 5 bases at J, with 8 bases between the two ends. The CDR3 has 11 residues. The germline CDR1 and CDR2 sequences are MNHEY and SVGAGI. CDR3 bases: TGTGCCAGCGCGCGGGAAGATACGCAGTATTTT. The encoded protein is CASAREDTQYF.

V is TRBV30 and J is TRBJ2-5, with TRBD2 identical over 8 bases. The CDR3 runs 12 residues. The V gene's germline CDR1 is GTSNPN and CDR2 SVGIG (reference sequence). V lost 6 bases to trimming and J lost 6 bases; unmatched junction nucleotides: 6. The CDR3 loop is CACGGETKTQYF. In DNA form, the CDR3 reads TGTGCCTGCGGGGGGGAAACGAAGACCCAGTACTTC.

The genes are TRBV28 and TRBJ2-7, with 10 nucleotides matching TRBD1. Per the germline V gene, CDR1 is MDHEN and CDR2 is SYDVKM. The CDR3 runs to 12 residues. Trimming at V came to 5 bases and at J to 9 bases, leaving 4 bases not matched to a gene. CDR3 region: CASSPRTGGQYF. CDR3 sequence (DNA): TGTGCCAGCAGTCCCCGGACAGGGGGGCAGTACTTC.

This chain uses TRBV7-3 with TRBJ2-2, with TRBD2 matching 9 bases. This CDR3 is 16 amino acids long. The junction had 1 base not matched to a gene; V was cut back by 2 bases and J by 0 bases. Germline V gives CDR1 SGHTA, CDR2 FQGTGA. The CDR3 sequence is CASSLLAGANTGELFF. CDR3 nucleotides: TGTGCCAGCAGCTTATTAGCGGGGGCGAACACCGGGGAGCTGTTTTTT.

V usage is TRBV19 and J usage is TRBJ1-6, with a tentative D call TRBD1 (5 bases). Germline V gives CDR1 LNHDA, CDR2 SQIVND (reference sequence). CDR3 length: 14 residues. V lost 5 bases, J lost 10 bases, and 15 bases lay in between. The CDR3 reads CASSFPATGSPLHF. CDR3 nucleotide sequence: TGTGCCAGTAGTTTCCCCGCAACAGGCTCACCCCTCCACTTT.

This clone was recorded a few times. The rearrangement joins TRBV9 to TRBJ2-2; TRBD2 matches at 7 bases. Losses at the gene ends were 3 bases for V and 8 bases for J; bases not matched to a gene: 10. This CDR3 has 15 amino acids. Germline CDR1 SGDLS, CDR2 YYNGEE. The CDR3 sequence is CASSASGTALGELFF. CDR3 coding DNA: TGTGCCAGCAGCGCGAGCGGGACGGCTCTAGGGGAGCTGTTTTTT. Full variable domain (outside the CDR3, taken from reference TRBV9 and TRBJ2-2): DSGVTQTPKHLITATGQRVTLRCSPRSGDLSVYWYQQSLDQGLQFLIQYYNGEERAKGNILERFSAQQFPDLHSELNLSSLELGDSALYFCASSASGTALGELFFGEGSRLTVL.

The rearrangement links TRBV15 to TRBJ1-4; possible D gene TRBD1, 6 bases. Germline CDR1 and CDR2: LNHNV and YYDKDF (reference sequence). The ends were cut back, 5 bases at V and 5 bases at J, with 15 bases in the middle. The CDR3 sequence is 15 residues long. The CDR3 DNA sequence: TGTGCCACCAGCCGTGTGGGACAAGTCAATGAAAAACTGTTTTTT. This translates into CATSRVGQVNEKLFF.

The chain carries TRBV20-1 and TRBJ1-5; D gene unclear. The ends were cut back, 3 bases at V and 2 bases at J, with 8 bases in the middle. Germline assignment: CDR1 DFQATT and CDR2 SNEGSKA (reference sequence). The CDR3 loop spans 13 amino acids. The DNA for the CDR3 is TGCAGTGCTAGTCGTTTTGGCAATCAGCCCCAGCATTTT. It is translated as CSASRFGNQPQHF.

As DNA, the CDR3 is TGTGCCAGCAGCCAAGGACATTACACTGAAGCTTTCTTT. Translated: CASSQGHYTEAFF. The chain carries TRBV7-9 and TRBJ1-1, with TRBD1 as a possible D gene (5 bases). The V end lost 5 bases, the J end lost 3 bases, and 10 bases lay between the germline ends. Germline CDR1 SEHNR, CDR2 FQNEAQ (reference sequence). The CDR3 covers 13 residues. Filled out from reference TRBV7-9 and TRBJ1-1, the complete variable domain reads DTGVSQNPRHKITKRGQNVTFRCDPISEHNRLYWYRQTLGQGPEFLTYFQNEAQLEKSRLLSDRFSAERPKGSFSTLEIQRTEQGDSAMYLCASSQGHYTEAFFGQGTRLTVV.

This clone was seen only a few times. The chain recombines TRBV6-1 with TRBJ1-5; D unresolved. The CDR3 loop spans 18 amino acids. V was cut by 2 bases and J by 0 bases, with 17 bases left in between. Germline loops: CDR1 MNHNS, CDR2 SASEGT. As DNA, the CDR3 is TGTGCCAGCAGTGAACCCAGACTAAACTCCCTTAGCAATCAGCCCCAGCATTTT. Protein sequence: CASSEPRLNSLSNQPQHF.

In the case of this clone: The same CDR3 can be traced to other DNA sequences in this sample. The chain is built from TRBV30 and TRBJ1-5, with unresolved D. The CDR3 spans 13 residues. With 2 bases removed from V and 5 bases from J, the gap between germline ends came to 10 bases. CDR1 GTSNPN and CDR2 SVGIG come from the germline V gene (reference sequence). CDR3 coding DNA: TGTGCCTGGAGTTTAAGGCGGGATCAGCCCCAGCATTTT. Protein sequence: CAWSLRRDQPQHF.

The gene calls are TRBV5-1 and TRBJ1-1; 7 nucleotides align to TRBD1. The CDR3 runs to 14 residues. CDR1 and CDR2 from the germline V gene are SGHRS and YFSETQ. Losses at the gene ends were 4 bases for V and 1 base for J; bases not matched to a gene: 4. The chain's CDR3 is CASSPTGANTEAFF. DNA for the CDR3: TGCGCCAGCAGCCCCACAGGGGCGAACACTGAAGCTTTCTTT.

V gene TRBV10-3 combines with J gene TRBJ1-2; 10 nucleotides match TRBD1. Germline CDR1 is ENHRY and CDR2 is SYGVKD. The V and J ends lost 8 bases and 6 bases, in that order; junction bases with no gene match: 3. This CDR3 is built from 12 residues. CDR3 amino acids: CAIGGTGDGYTF. The DNA of the CDR3 is TGTGCCATCGGGGGGACAGGGGATGGCTACACCTTC.

This chain links TRBV30 with TRBJ2-2; D gene ambiguous. Germline values: CDR1 GTSNPN, CDR2 SVGIG (reference sequence). The CDR3 has 14 residues. V was trimmed by 0 bases and J by 3 bases, leaving 8 bases between them. CDR3 bases: TGTGCCTGGAGTGTAGGCGGTTACACCGGGGAGCTGTTTTTT. It translates to CAWSVGGYTGELFF.